These 16 T cell receptor beta chains were sequenced from one sample in a study of blood T cell repertoires in COVID-19. The assay was immunoSEQ multiplex PCR, and TCRdb's table has in-frame clones only and misses some. The sample records 400,000 to 450,000 clones, roughly 90% being singletons. The sequenced sample consisted of peripheral blood. The receptors derive from a woman aged 25 to 39 with active or convalescent COVID-19.

The genes are TRBV3-1 (or the pseudogene TRBV3-2) and TRBJ1-6; tentative D call: TRBD1 (5 bases). Germline CDR1 and CDR2: LGHDT and YNNKEL (reference sequence). Trimming left V 4 bases short and J 13 bases short, with 8 bases between. The CDR3 covers 11 residues. The chain's CDR3 is CASSRDSPLHF. DNA of the CDR3: TGTGCCAGCAGCCGAGACAGTCCCCTCCACTTT.

This chain joins TRBV5-4 and TRBJ1-2, with TRBD1 matching 7 bases. The CDR3 loop spans 15 amino acids. Per germline, CDR1 SGHNT and CDR2 YYREEE (reference sequence). Trimming at V came to 0 bases and at J to 7 bases, leaving 9 bases not matched to a gene. CDR3 sequence: CASSLDWQGGLGYTF. DNA of the CDR3: TGTGCCAGCAGCTTGGATTGGCAGGGGGGACTTGGCTACACCTTC. The full variable domain, completed using reference TRBV5-4 and TRBJ1-2, is ETGVTQSPTHLIKTRGQQVTLRCSSQSGHNTVSWYQQALGQGPQFIFQYYREEENGRGNFPPRFSGLQFPNYSSELNVNALELDDSALYLCASSLDWQGGLGYTFGSGTRLTVV.

The chain joins TRBV10-3 to TRBJ1-2; the match to TRBD1 covers 7 bases. V was pared by 9 bases and J by 4 bases, with 5 bases of the junction left unmatched. Per germline, CDR1 ENHRY and CDR2 SYGVKD. The CDR3 is 12 residues long. The CDR3 sequence: CAITGTVYGYTF. CDR3 sequence (DNA): TGTGCCATTACCGGGACAGTCTATGGCTACACCTTC.

The chain has TRBV28 and TRBJ2-7; 10 positions agree with TRBD2. The V gene's germline CDR1 is MDHEN and CDR2 SYDVKM. V gave up 5 bases and J gave up 2 bases; unmatched junction bases: 6. This CDR3 contains 15 residues. Written as DNA, the CDR3 is TGTGCCAGCAGTCCCTGGACTAGCGGTACCTACGAGCAGTACTTC. It is translated as CASSPWTSGTYEQYF.

This chain connects TRBV3-1 (or the pseudogene TRBV3-2) to TRBJ1-2; weak D call: TRBD1 (5 bases). The CDR3 loop spans 16 amino acids. CDR1 is LGHDT, CDR2 YNNKEL, per germline (reference sequence). Trimming stripped 2 bases from V and 6 bases from J, with 19 bases between. The DNA of the CDR3 is TGTGCCAGCAGCCAATGGTCCGGTAGGGGAGGGGATGGCTACACCTTC. Protein product: CASSQWSGRGGDGYTF.

This chain links TRBV5-4 with TRBJ2-7; TRBD2 matches 9 bases. CDR3 size: 17 residues. V dropped 0 bases and J dropped 2; count of bases not matched to a gene: 9. Germline loops: CDR1 SGHNT, CDR2 YYREEE (reference sequence). CDR3 sequence (DNA): TGTGCCAGCAGCTTGGCCTATTATAGCGGGGGCACCTACGAGCAGTACTTC. This encodes CASSLAYYSGGTYEQYF.

This clone has a handful of counts. The rearrangement uses TRBV19 and TRBJ1-2, with D possibly being TRBD1 (5 bases). CDR3 size: 12 residues. Germline V gene sequence: CDR1 LNHDA, CDR2 SQIVND (reference sequence). V was pared by 9 bases and J by 4 bases, with 12 bases between. CDR3 sequence: CASGKTGYGYTF. DNA for the CDR3: TGTGCCAGCGGAAAAACAGGCTATGGCTACACCTTC.

This clone was counted between two and nine times. J is TRBJ1-5 and V is TRBV29-1, with a possible D match to TRBD1 (5 bases). Germline assignment: CDR1 SQVTM and CDR2 ANQGSEA. Trimming took 4 bases from V and 3 from J, leaving 13 bases between them. The CDR3 extends over 14 amino acids. DNA of the CDR3: TGCAGCGTTGGGGTCGGAGGGACCAATCAGCCCCAGCATTTT. Translation gives CSVGVGGTNQPQHF.

Details on this clone: This sample also contains other DNA sequences that code for the same CDR3. CDR3 sequence reads: CASSLGGGPGNTIYF. The CDR3 DNA is TGTGCCAGCAGCTTGGGGGGGGGTCCTGGAAACACCATATATTTT. V usage is TRBV5-4 and J usage is TRBJ1-3, with TRBD1 as a possible D gene (5 bases). There are 15 residues in the CDR3. Germline lookup yields CDR1 SGHNT and CDR2 YYREEE (reference sequence). Trimming removed 0 bases from V and 2 bases from J, with 9 bases in between.

The rearrangement links TRBV3-1 (or the pseudogene TRBV3-2) to TRBJ1-1; D might be TRBD1 (6 bases). This CDR3 comprises 12 residues. Germline V gene sequence: CDR1 LGHDT, CDR2 YNNKEL (reference sequence). V was pared by 2 bases and J by 8 bases, with 9 bases between. CDR3 residues: CASSQHREEAFF. The CDR3 nucleotides read TGTGCCAGCAGCCAACACAGGGAGGAAGCTTTCTTT.

The gene calls are TRBV3-1 (or the pseudogene TRBV3-2) and TRBJ2-1, with 10 bases that match TRBD2. This CDR3 region has 17 residues. CDR1 and CDR2 (germline): LGHDT, YNNKEL (reference sequence). The junction had 10 bases not matched to a gene; V was cut back by 5 bases and J by 3 bases. The DNA for the CDR3 is TGTGCCAGCAGCTCACTATGGACTAGCGGAGTCTACAATGAGCAGTTCTTC. Protein product: CASSSLWTSGVYNEQFF.

The chain couples TRBV10-2 to TRBJ1-5; 11 bases align to TRBD1. CDR3 size: 17 residues. Germline V gives CDR1 WSHSY, CDR2 SAAADI. Trimming at V came to 6 bases and at J to 6 bases, leaving 13 bases not matched to a gene. This chain's CDR3 is CASSPGQGVTGGQPQHF. CDR3 bases: TGCGCCAGCAGCCCGGGACAGGGGGTTACCGGAGGTCAGCCCCAGCATTTT.

V is TRBV2 and J is TRBJ2-1; TRBD2 matches at 11 bases. V lost 8 bases, J lost 4 bases, and 10 bases stayed unmatched. Germline-derived CDR1 and CDR2 are SNHLY and FYNNEI. The CDR3 contains 16 residues. The CDR3 nucleotides read TGTGCCAGCGGAAGTAGCGGGACTAGCGGTTACAATGAGCAGTTCTTC. Its protein is CASGSSGTSGYNEQFF.

The genes are TRBV15 and TRBJ2-2; D uncertain. This CDR3 has 15 amino acids. Trimming removed 0 bases at V and 7 bases at J, with 12 bases between. CDR1 LNHNV and CDR2 YYDKDF come from the germline V gene (reference sequence). CDR3 sequence reads: CATSRDSRQVGELFF. The CDR3, as DNA: TGTGCCACCAGCAGAGATTCCCGCCAGGTCGGGGAGCTGTTTTTT.

The J gene is TRBJ1-1, the V gene TRBV5-1, with a weak D call TRBD1 (6 bases). CDR1 and CDR2 from the germline V gene are SGHRS and YFSETQ. The CDR3 is made up of 13 amino acids. The ends were cut back, 3 bases at V and 1 base at J, with 7 bases in the middle. The CDR3 loop is CASSWTANTEAFF. CDR3 DNA sequence: TGCGCCAGCAGCTGGACAGCGAACACTGAAGCTTTCTTT.

The chain is built from TRBV5-1 and TRBJ1-1; TRBD1 aligns across 9 bases. Germline-derived CDR1 and CDR2 are SGHRS and YFSETQ. With V trimmed by 4 bases and J by 6 bases, 7 bases remained unmatched. The CDR3 has 14 amino acids. CDR3 sequence: CASSEPGQGPEAFF. CDR3 DNA sequence: TGCGCCAGCAGCGAACCGGGACAGGGCCCTGAAGCTTTCTTT.